The 15 T cell receptor beta chains reported below all come from one sample, sequenced in a study of T-cell reconstitution after alpha-beta-depleted transplantation in children. Preparation of the TCRbeta library used unique molecular identifiers. TCRdb called the PCR reads again in MiXCR, with one record for every CDR3 protein. The sample contains fewer than 500,000 distinct CDR3 sequences, about 45% of which appear only once. Specimen: PBMCs, collected before TCRalphabeta/CD19-depleted stem cell transplant. The receptors come from a girl aged 2 to 10 with aplastic anemia, due to receive a stem cell transplant.

In its sample, this clonotype was seen a few times. The gene calls are TRBV29-1 and TRBJ1-2; a weak D match, TRBD1 (5 bases). Deletions cut 3 bases from V and 0 bases from J, with 17 bases between. The germline CDR1 and CDR2 sequences are SQVTM and ANQGSEA. This CDR3 region has 16 residues. For the CDR3, the DNA is TGCAGCGTTGAGGGGGGGGGTACACTATCTAACTATGGCTACACCTTC. Residues: CSVEGGGTLSNYGYTF.

This clonotype was counted only a few times. The V and J genes are TRBV12-3 or TRBV12-4 and TRBJ2-5; 9 nucleotides match TRBD1. This CDR3 comprises 15 residues. V lost 1 base to trimming and J lost 1 base; unmatched junction nucleotides: 1. For the CDR3, the DNA is TGTGCCAGCAGTTTAGGGGACAGGGCCCAAGAGACCCAGTACTTC. Encoded protein: CASSLGDRAQETQYF.

This clonotype was seen repeatedly, ten times or more. V gene TRBV7-8 combines with J gene TRBJ2-1; TRBD2 matches 10 bases. Trimming at V came to 8 bases and at J to 8 bases, leaving 12 bases not matched to a gene. Germline values: CDR1 SGHVS, CDR2 FQNEAQ. The CDR3 is 15 amino acids. The CDR3 nucleotides read TGTGCCAGCCACCAGCACGTAGCGGGAGGCCATGAGCAGTTCTTC. It codes for CASHQHVAGGHEQFF.

V gene TRBV5-1 combines with J gene TRBJ2-7; TRBD2 matches at 9 bases. This CDR3 has 15 amino acids. The trim removed 4 bases at V and 4 bases at J, leaving 9 bases unmatched. CDR1 SGHRS and CDR2 YFSETQ come from the germline V gene. In DNA, the CDR3 is TGCGCCAGCAGCCCCATAGCGGGAGTAAAATACGAGCAGTACTTC. This encodes CASSPIAGVKYEQYF. The entire variable domain, with the rest obtained from reference TRBV5-1 and TRBJ2-7, is as follows: KAGVTQTPRYLIKTRGQQVTLSCSPISGHRSVSWYQQTPGQGLQFLFEYFSETQRNKGNFPGRFSGRQFSNSRSEMNVSTLELGDSALYLCASSPIAGVKYEQYFGPGTRLTVT.

This chain links TRBV5-5 with TRBJ1-1, with D tentatively TRBD1 (6 bases). The germline CDR1 and CDR2 sequences are SGHKS and YYEKEE (reference sequence). Trimming took off 7 bases at V and 5 bases at J, with 15 bases between the two ends. This CDR3 is 13 amino acids long. The CDR3 DNA reads as TGTGCCAGCCGCTACAGGGTTGATACTGAAGCTTTCTTT. As protein: CASRYRVDTEAFF.

The chain carries TRBV7-9 and TRBJ2-2; the D gene is possibly TRBD2 (6 bases). CDR3 length equals 15 residues. Trimming left V 4 bases short and J 5 bases short, with 14 bases between. Germline CDR1 SEHNR, CDR2 FQNEAQ (reference sequence). CDR3 residues: CASSSRGRMTGELFF. The CDR3 nucleotides are TGTGCCAGCAGCTCTCGTGGGAGGATGACCGGGGAGCTGTTTTTT.

This clonotype turned up a few times. V usage is TRBV7-2 and J usage is TRBJ2-7; D gene unclear. Deletions cut 4 bases from V and 4 bases from J, with 23 bases between. Per the germline V gene, CDR1 is SGHTA and CDR2 is FQGNSA. This CDR3 is 17 amino acids long. The CDR3 coding sequence is TGTGCCAGCAGCTCCCGTACGACGGTTATTAGCTCTTACGAGCAGTACTTC. Protein sequence: CASSSRTTVISSYEQYF. Full variable domain (outside the CDR3, taken from reference TRBV7-2 and TRBJ2-7): GAGVSQSPSNKVTEKGKDVELRCDPISGHTALYWYRQSLGQGLEFLIYFQGNSAPDKSGLPSDRFSAERTGGSVSTLTIQRTQQEDSAVYLCASSSRTTVISSYEQYFGPGTRLTVT.

This clonotype was observed once. The chain couples TRBV6-1 to TRBJ2-7, with a possible D match to TRBD1 (5 bases). Trimming removed 0 bases at V and 3 bases at J, with 12 bases between. The CDR3 consists of 15 residues. The germline CDR1 and CDR2 sequences are MNHNS and SASEGT. The CDR3 region is CASSEAETVIYEQYF. The DNA of the CDR3 is TGTGCCAGCAGTGAAGCAGAGACAGTGATCTACGAGCAGTACTTC.

The genes are TRBV9 and TRBJ2-1, with 7 bases matching TRBD2. The junction had 4 bases not matched to a gene; V was cut back by 2 bases and J by 5 bases. CDR1 is SGDLS, CDR2 YYNGEE, per germline. This CDR3 comprises 14 residues. CDR3 residues: CASSVATSDNEQFF. CDR3 DNA sequence: TGTGCCAGCAGCGTGGCAACTAGCGACAATGAGCAGTTCTTC.

The J gene is TRBJ2-1, the V gene TRBV7-9; 7 bases agree with TRBD2. This CDR3 is 17 amino acids long. CDR1 and CDR2 from the germline V gene are SEHNR and FQNEAQ (reference sequence). V was clipped by 0 bases and J by 2 bases; unmatched bases: 7. CDR3 region: CASSLALGGVAYNEQFF. In DNA, the CDR3 is TGTGCCAGCAGCTTAGCGTTGGGGGGGGTGGCCTACAATGAGCAGTTCTTC.

This clonotype was seen more than once but under ten times. DNA for the CDR3: TGTGCCAGCAGCTTAAAGACAGGGGGCCAAAAGTTCTCTGGGGCCAACGTCCTGACTTTC. Translated, it gives CASSLKTGGQKFSGANVLTF. The chain uses TRBV11-1 and TRBJ2-6, with 10 bases fitting TRBD1. V was clipped by 2 bases and J by 0 bases; unmatched bases: 10. The CDR3 is 20 residues long. The germline CDR1 and CDR2 sequences are SGHAT and FQDESV (reference sequence).

This clonotype showed up just a few times. The chain couples TRBV28 to TRBJ2-3; 8 bases are a match to TRBD2. The V and J ends lost 4 bases and 3 bases, in that order; junction bases with no gene match: 9. The germline gives CDR1 MDHEN, CDR2 SYDVKM. The CDR3 has 16 residues. The CDR3 sequence: CASSSLPQRETDTQYF. The DNA for the CDR3 is TGTGCCAGCAGTTCCCTACCCCAGCGGGAGACAGATACGCAGTATTTT.

This chain connects TRBV12-3 or TRBV12-4 to TRBJ1-1; weak D call: TRBD1 (5 bases). The CDR3 runs to 12 residues. Trimming stripped 5 bases from V and 7 bases from J, with 11 bases between. The CDR3 coding sequence is TGTGCCAGCAGTCCCGGGGCCCATGAAGCTTTCTTT. It yields the protein CASSPGAHEAFF.

This clonotype was recorded only once. The J gene is TRBJ2-6, the V gene TRBV28; D not resolved. This CDR3 is built from 15 residues. Between the trimmed V and J ends, which lost 0 bases and 2 bases, there was a span of 5 bases. Germline V gene lookup returns CDR1 MDHEN and CDR2 SYDVKM. The CDR3 loop reads CASSLWGTGANVLTF. Written as DNA, the CDR3 is TGTGCCAGCAGTTTATGGGGTACTGGGGCCAACGTCCTGACTTTC.

The V and J genes are TRBV20-1 and TRBJ2-5; possible D gene TRBD1, 5 bases. CDR3 size: 13 residues. The V end lost 5 bases, the J end lost 5 bases, and 15 bases lay between the germline ends. Germline-derived CDR1 and CDR2 are DFQATT and SNEGSKA (reference sequence). The CDR3 reads CSAERRVGETQYF. Written as DNA, the CDR3 is TGCAGTGCTGAACGCAGGGTAGGGGAGACCCAGTACTTC.